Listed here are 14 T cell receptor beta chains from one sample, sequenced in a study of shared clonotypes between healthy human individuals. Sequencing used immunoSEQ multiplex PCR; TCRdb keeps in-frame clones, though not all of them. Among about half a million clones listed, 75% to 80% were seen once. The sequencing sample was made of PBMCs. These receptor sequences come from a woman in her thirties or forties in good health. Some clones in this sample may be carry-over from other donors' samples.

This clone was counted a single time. This CDR3 reads CASSLYAPGQGSNYGYTF. The CDR3 nucleotides read TGTGCCAGCAGCCTCTATGCTCCGGGACAGGGATCGAACTATGGCTACACCTTC. V usage is TRBV7-2 and J usage is TRBJ1-2; 9 bases are shared with TRBD1. V lost 5 bases, J lost 2 bases, and 15 bases stayed unmatched. The CDR3 totals 18 residues. Germline V gene lookup returns CDR1 SGHTA and CDR2 FQGNSA.

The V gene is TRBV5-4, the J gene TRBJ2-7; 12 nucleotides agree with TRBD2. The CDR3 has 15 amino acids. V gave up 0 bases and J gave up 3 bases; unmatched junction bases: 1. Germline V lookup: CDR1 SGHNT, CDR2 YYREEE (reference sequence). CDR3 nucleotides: TGTGCCAGCAGCTTGGTGACTAGCGGGGGCTACGAGCAGTACTTC. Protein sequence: CASSLVTSGGYEQYF.

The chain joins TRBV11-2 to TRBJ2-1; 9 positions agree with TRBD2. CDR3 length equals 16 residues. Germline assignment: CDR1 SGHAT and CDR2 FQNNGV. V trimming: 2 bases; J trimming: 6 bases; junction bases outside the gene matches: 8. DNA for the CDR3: TGTGCCAGCAGCTTAAGGGTAGCGGGAGCTGGCAATGAGCAGTTCTTC. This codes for CASSLRVAGAGNEQFF.

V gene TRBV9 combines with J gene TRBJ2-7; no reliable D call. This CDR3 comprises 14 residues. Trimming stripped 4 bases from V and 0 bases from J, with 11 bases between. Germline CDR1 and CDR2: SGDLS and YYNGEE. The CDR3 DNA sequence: TGTGCCAGCAGCCCCCAGACTTACTCCTACGAGCAGTACTTC. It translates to CASSPQTYSYEQYF.

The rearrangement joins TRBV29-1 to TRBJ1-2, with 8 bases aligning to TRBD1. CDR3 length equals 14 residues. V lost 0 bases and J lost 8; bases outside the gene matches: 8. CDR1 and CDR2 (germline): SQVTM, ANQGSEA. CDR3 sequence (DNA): TGCAGCGTTGAAGATCAGAGGACAGGGAACGGCTACACCTTC. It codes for CSVEDQRTGNGYTF.

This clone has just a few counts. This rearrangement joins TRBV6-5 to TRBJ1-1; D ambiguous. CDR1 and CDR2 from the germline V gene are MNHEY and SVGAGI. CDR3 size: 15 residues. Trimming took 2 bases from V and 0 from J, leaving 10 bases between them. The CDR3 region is CASSYNRLMNTEAFF. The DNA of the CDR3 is TGTGCCAGCAGTTACAATCGTCTCATGAACACTGAAGCTTTCTTT.

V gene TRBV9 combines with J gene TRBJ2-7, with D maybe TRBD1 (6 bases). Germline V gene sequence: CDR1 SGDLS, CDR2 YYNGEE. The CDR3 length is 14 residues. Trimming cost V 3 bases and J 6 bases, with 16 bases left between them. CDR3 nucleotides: TGTGCCAGCAGCGCCGGGACATACGCTACCGAGCAGTACTTC. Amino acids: CASSAGTYATEQYF.

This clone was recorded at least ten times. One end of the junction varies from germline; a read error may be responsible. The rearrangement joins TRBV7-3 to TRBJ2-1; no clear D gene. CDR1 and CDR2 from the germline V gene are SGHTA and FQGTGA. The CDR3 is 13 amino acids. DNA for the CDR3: TGTGCCAGCAGCCCCGCCGGCGGCAATAAGCAGTTCTTC. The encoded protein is CASSPAGGNKQFF. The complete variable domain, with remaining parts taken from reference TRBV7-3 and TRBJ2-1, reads GAGVSQTPSNKVTEKGKYVELRCDPISGHTALYWYRQSLGQGPEFLIYFQGTGAADDSGLPNDRFFAVRPEGSVSTLKIQRTERGDSAVYLCASSPAGGNKQFFGPGTRLTVL.

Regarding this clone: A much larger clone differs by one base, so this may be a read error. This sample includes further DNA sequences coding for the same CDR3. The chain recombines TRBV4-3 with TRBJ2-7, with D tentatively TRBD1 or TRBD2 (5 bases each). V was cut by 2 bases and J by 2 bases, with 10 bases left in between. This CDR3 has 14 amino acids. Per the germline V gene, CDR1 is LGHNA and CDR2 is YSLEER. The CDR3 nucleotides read TGCGCCAGCAGCCAACAACGGGGCCCCTACGAGCAGTACTTC. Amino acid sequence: CASSQQRGPYEQYF.

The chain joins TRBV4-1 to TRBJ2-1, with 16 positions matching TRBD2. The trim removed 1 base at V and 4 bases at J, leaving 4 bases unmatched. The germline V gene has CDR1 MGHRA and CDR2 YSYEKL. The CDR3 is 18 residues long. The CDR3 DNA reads TGCGCCAGCAGCCAAGTGGGGACTAGCGGGAGGGAATACAATGAGCAGTTCTTC. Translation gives CASSQVGTSGREYNEQFF.

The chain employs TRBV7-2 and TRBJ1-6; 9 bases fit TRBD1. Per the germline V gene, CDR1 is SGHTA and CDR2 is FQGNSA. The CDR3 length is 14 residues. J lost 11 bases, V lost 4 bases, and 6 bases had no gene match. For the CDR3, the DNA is TGTGCCAGCAGCTCCGGGACAGGGTTGACACCCCTCCACTTT. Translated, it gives CASSSGTGLTPLHF.

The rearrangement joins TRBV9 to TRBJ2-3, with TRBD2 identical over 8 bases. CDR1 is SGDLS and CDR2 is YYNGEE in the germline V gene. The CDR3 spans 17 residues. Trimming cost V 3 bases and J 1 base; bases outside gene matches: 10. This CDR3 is CASSATGRAAGTDTQYF. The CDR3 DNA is TGTGCCAGCAGCGCAACCGGGAGGGCGGCTGGCACAGATACGCAGTATTTT.

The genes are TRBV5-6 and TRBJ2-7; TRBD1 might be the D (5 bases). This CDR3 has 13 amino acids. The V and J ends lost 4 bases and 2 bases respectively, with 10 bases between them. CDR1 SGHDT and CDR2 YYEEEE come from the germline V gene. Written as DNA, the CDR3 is TGTGCCAGCAGCCTAGGGGTCCCCTACGAGCAGTACTTC. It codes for CASSLGVPYEQYF.

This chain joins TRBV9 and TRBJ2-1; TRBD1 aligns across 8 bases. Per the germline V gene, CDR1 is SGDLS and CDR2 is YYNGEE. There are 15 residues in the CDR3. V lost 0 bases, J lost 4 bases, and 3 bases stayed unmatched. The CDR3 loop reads CASSVDRGTYNEQFF. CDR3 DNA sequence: TGTGCCAGCAGCGTAGACAGGGGGACGTACAATGAGCAGTTCTTC. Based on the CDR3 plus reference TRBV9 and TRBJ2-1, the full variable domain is DSGVTQTPKHLITATGQRVTLRCSPRSGDLSVYWYQQSLDQGLQFLIQYYNGEERAKGNILERFSAQQFPDLHSELNLSSLELGDSALYFCASSVDRGTYNEQFFGPGTRLTVL.